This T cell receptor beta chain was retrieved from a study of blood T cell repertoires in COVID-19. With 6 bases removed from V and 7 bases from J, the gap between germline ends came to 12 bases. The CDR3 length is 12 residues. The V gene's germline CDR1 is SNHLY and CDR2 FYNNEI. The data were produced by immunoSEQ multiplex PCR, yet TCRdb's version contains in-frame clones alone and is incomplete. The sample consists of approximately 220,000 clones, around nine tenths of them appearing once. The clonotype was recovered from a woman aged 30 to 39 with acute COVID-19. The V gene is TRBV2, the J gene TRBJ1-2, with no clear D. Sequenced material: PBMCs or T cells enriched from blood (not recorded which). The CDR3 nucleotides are TGTGCCAGCAGCCCCGGGGTGTTTGGCTACACCTTC. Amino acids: CASSPGVFGYTF.